This T cell receptor (beta chain) derives from a study of blood T cell dynamics during melanoma immunotherapy. This clone turned up a few times. Time point given: week 3, after first cycle of checkpoint inhibitor. Each bulk PBMC sample had roughly 400 ng DNA loaded. Profiling relied on immunoSEQ multiplex PCR, and the TCRdb table lists in-frame clones only, not all of them. This sample has about 12,000 clones, with 85% to 90% found just once. This CDR3 is 15 amino acids long. CDR1 SGHAT and CDR2 FQNNGV come from the germline V gene. Trimming left V 1 base short and J 0 bases short, with 10 bases between.

The genes are TRBV11-2 and TRBJ2-7; the D gene is possibly TRBD2 (5 bases). This receptor was taken from a human donor with melanoma. The sample was blood, taken from a patient treated with checkpoint blockade. The CDR3 is CASSLGGSSSYEQYF. CDR3 in DNA: TGTGCCAGCAGCTTAGGTGGGAGTAGCTCCTACGAGCAGTACTTC.